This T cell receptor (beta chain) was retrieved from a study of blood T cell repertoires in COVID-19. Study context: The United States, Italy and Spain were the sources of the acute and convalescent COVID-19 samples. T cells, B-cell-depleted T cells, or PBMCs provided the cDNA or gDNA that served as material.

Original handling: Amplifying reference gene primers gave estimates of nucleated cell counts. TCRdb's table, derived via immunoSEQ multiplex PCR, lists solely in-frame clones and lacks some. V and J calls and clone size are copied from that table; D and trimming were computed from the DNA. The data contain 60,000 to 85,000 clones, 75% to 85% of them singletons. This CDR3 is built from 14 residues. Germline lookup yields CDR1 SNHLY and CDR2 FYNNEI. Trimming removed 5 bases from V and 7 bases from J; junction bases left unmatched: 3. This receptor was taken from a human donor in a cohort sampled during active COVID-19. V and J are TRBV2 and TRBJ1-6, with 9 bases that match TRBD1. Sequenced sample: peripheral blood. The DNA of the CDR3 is TGTGCCAGCAGTACAGGGGGCTTGAATTCACCCCTCCACTTT. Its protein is CASSTGGLNSPLHF.